This T cell receptor (beta chain) was profiled in a study of neurological immune-mediated disorders. Study conclusions and caveats: Healthy controls had more TCR clonal expansion than multiple sclerosis, which showed the least, whereas HTLV-1-associated myelopathy showed the most. There were no CDR3 amino acid sequences shared by expanded clones across subjects, a result suggesting private repertoires in all groups.

MiXCR, applied by TCRdb to the 5' RACE reads, yields one record per CDR3 protein. The data hold roughly 76,000 distinct CDR3 sequences, with approximately 3.3% observed a single time. This clonotype was recorded a few times. Its antigen is not known. Relative to the germline gene, one junction end is altered; a read error may explain this. The CDR3 consists of 15 residues. Germline V gene lookup returns CDR1 SGHRS and CDR2 YFSETQ. The chain employs TRBV5-1 and TRBJ1-6; D is unclear. The origin of this receptor is a woman aged 50 to 60 with multiple sclerosis. What was sequenced was PBMCs. The CDR3 sequence: CASSLKVAYNSTLNF. CDR3 bases: TGCGCCAGCAGCTTGAAGGTAGCTTATAATTCAACCCTCAACTTT.